This T cell receptor (beta chain) was captured by sequencing in a study of blood T cell repertoires in COVID-19. The overall study: Acute and convalescent COVID-19 specimens originated in the United States, Italy and Spain. T cells, B-cell-depleted T cells, or PBMCs provided the cDNA or gDNA that served as material.

How the authors handled the data: The assay estimated nucleated cells by amplifying reference gene primers. Method: immunoSEQ multiplex PCR; TCRdb's copy keeps in-frame clones and lacks some. V and J calls and clone size are copied from that table; D and trimming were computed from the DNA. Of about 75,000 clones detected, approximately 79% appear once; the ten largest clones hold just over 2.5%. Trimming left V 5 bases short and J 2 bases short, with 6 bases between. Germline CDR1 and CDR2: MDHEN and SYDVKM. CDR3 length: 12 residues. Sequenced input: peripheral blood. The TCR originated in a human donor with acute or convalescent COVID-19. The donor label of this sample is uncertain. The chain has TRBV28 and TRBJ1-2; D gene ambiguous. The CDR3 loop reads CASSRQNYGYTF. CDR3 in DNA: TGTGCCAGCAGTCGACAAAACTATGGCTACACCTTC.